This T cell receptor beta chain was obtained from a study of T cell responses to AZD1222 COVID-19 vaccine. Study-wide results and limits: Baseline antibody screening turned up just five to seven seropositive AZD1222 recipients. The span of vaccine-associated CD4 TCRs extended across spike, with dominance at 160-218 and 743-854. Among the donors, most were white British and more were female, and clonal diversity was possibly underestimated.

Profiling relied on immunoSEQ multiplex PCR, and the TCRdb table lists in-frame clones only, not all of them. This sample has roughly 150,000 clones, with roughly 92% found just once. With 5 bases removed from V and 2 bases from J, the gap between germline ends came to 12 bases. Germline V gene lookup returns CDR1 LNHDA and CDR2 SQIVND (reference sequence). This CDR3 spans 14 amino acids. This clone occurred once. Its specificity is unknown. Source: peripheral blood, taken on day 0 of AZD1222 vaccination. The chain recombines TRBV19 with TRBJ1-2; unclear D gene. The clonotype comes from an adult in good health. CDR3 nucleotides: TGTGCCAGTAGTCTCCTGGGGAGGAACTATGGCTACACCTTC. Amino acid sequence: CASSLLGRNYGYTF.